The sequence of this T cell receptor (beta chain) was determined in a study of follicular helper T cells after annual influenza vaccination. Generated by immunoSEQ multiplex PCR, the TCRdb table keeps only in-frame clones and is missing some. Counted here are fewer than 7,500 clones, approximately 85% occurring once; the ten biggest clones make up more than 0.85%. Described time point: 2015-2016 season, pre-vaccination. Germline CDR1 SQVTM, CDR2 ANQGSEA. The CDR3 is 15 residues long. Trimming took 7 bases from V and 0 from J, leaving 18 bases between them. The specimen comprised CXCR5+ CD38- circulating T follicular helper cells from blood, sampled on the day of influenza vaccination. Subset denoted: circulating Tfh, non-naive CD4+CXCR5+PD-1+ (ICOS+CD38+ or ICOS-CD38-). This TCR was recovered from an adult who received the influenza vaccine. The V and J genes are TRBV29-1 and TRBJ2-5; perhaps TRBD2 as D (5 bases). Here the CDR3 DNA reads TGCAGCGCCGTCATTAGAGGGCCCCACCAAGAGACCCAGTACTTC. Protein sequence: CSAVIRGPHQETQYF.